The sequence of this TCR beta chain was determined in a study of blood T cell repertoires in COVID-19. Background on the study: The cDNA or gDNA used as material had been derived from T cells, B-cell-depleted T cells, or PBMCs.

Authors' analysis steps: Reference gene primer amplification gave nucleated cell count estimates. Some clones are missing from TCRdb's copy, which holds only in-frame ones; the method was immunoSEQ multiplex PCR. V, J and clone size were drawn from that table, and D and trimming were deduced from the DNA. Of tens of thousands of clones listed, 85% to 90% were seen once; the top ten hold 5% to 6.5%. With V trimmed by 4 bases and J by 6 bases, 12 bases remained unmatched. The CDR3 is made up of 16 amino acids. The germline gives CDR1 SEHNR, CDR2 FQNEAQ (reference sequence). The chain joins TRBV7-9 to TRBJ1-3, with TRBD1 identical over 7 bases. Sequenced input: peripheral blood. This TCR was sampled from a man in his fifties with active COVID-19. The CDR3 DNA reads TGTGCCAGCAGCTCGGACAGGAACTATGCGGTAAACACCATATATTTT. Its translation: CASSSDRNYAVNTIYF.